Below are 21 T cell receptor beta chains sequenced from a single sample in a study of T cell repertoires in cytomegalovirus infection. TCRdb re-called the reads with MiXCR, one entry per CDR3 protein. Here the sample spans under 850,000 distinct CDR3 sequences, roughly a third being singletons. Material: PBMCs. The origin of the receptors is a human donor in good health (CMV status not recorded). Some clones in this sample may be carry-over from other donors' samples.

This clonotype was seen more than once but under ten times. The rearrangement links TRBV4-1 to TRBJ2-2; D is unresolved. CDR3 length: 15 residues. CDR1 MGHRA and CDR2 YSYEKL come from the germline V gene. Between the trimmed V and J ends, which lost 0 bases and 6 bases, there was a span of 11 bases. CDR3 loop: CASSQDLRVAGELFF. The CDR3 nucleotides are TGCGCCAGCAGCCAAGATCTAAGGGTAGCCGGGGAGCTGTTTTTT.

The rearrangement uses TRBV12-3 or TRBV12-4 and TRBJ1-2; D might be TRBD1 (6 bases). V gave up 5 bases and J gave up 4 bases, with 17 bases separating them. This CDR3 has 15 residues. CDR3 coding DNA: TGTGCCAGCAGTCCCCGGGGGGGGCGTGGCTATGGCTACACCTTC. Protein: CASSPRGGRGYGYTF.

This chain uses TRBV7-6 with TRBJ2-1; 11 bases fit TRBD1. CDR1 is SGHVS and CDR2 is FNYEAQ in the germline V gene. The CDR3 runs 17 residues. V gave up 6 bases and J gave up 8 bases; unmatched junction bases: 15. In nucleotides, the CDR3 is TGTGCCAGCAGACCCCGCCCGGGACAGGGGGTCGGGTATGAGCAGTTCTTC. The encoded protein is CASRPRPGQGVGYEQFF.

The genes are TRBV28 and TRBJ1-4; no clear D. The ends were cut back, 5 bases at V and 0 bases at J, with 13 bases in the middle. This CDR3 has 16 residues. Germline V CDR1 and CDR2: MDHEN, SYDVKM. CDR3: CASSPILSATNEKLFF. In nucleotides, the CDR3 is TGTGCCAGCAGTCCCATCCTCAGTGCAACTAATGAAAAACTGTTTTTT.

J is TRBJ2-7 and V is TRBV7-9; D may be TRBD1 (7 bases). The CDR3 consists of 14 residues. V lost 2 bases to trimming and J lost 5 bases, with 13 bases between them. Germline CDR1 is SEHNR and CDR2 is FQNEAQ (reference sequence). As DNA, the CDR3 is TGTGCCAGCAGCTTATGGCAGGGGGGCGACGAGCAGTACTTC. Its translation is CASSLWQGGDEQYF.

This clonotype was counted between two and nine times. The CDR3 DNA reads TGTGCCAGCAGTGAAAACCAGAATGGTTCACCCCTCCACTTT. It encodes CASSENQNGSPLHF. V gene TRBV2 combines with J gene TRBJ1-6, with D uncertain. This CDR3 has 14 residues. Per germline, CDR1 SNHLY and CDR2 FYNNEI. Trimming left V 2 bases short and J 9 bases short, with 11 bases between. The variable domain in full, with the rest retrieved from reference TRBV2 and TRBJ1-6, is EPEVTQTPSHQVTQMGQEVILRCVPISNHLYFYWYRQILGQKVEFLVSFYNNEISEKSEIFDDQFSVERPDGSNFTLKIRSTKLEDSAMYFCASSENQNGSPLHFGNGTRLTVT.

The gene calls are TRBV12-3 or TRBV12-4 and TRBJ2-3, with 10 bases that match TRBD1. This CDR3 region has 15 residues. Trimming cost V 5 bases and J 2 bases; bases outside gene matches: 4. This chain's CDR3 is CASSPGQGTTDTQYF. The CDR3 DNA reads as TGTGCCAGCAGTCCGGGACAGGGGACCACAGATACGCAGTATTTT.

V gene TRBV14 combines with J gene TRBJ2-7; D is tentatively TRBD1 or TRBD2 (5 bases each). Germline CDR1 is SGHDN and CDR2 is FVKESK. Trimming removed 0 bases from V and 5 bases from J, with 11 bases in between. This CDR3 comprises 14 residues. The CDR3 is CASSQEWGMNEQYF. DNA of the CDR3: TGTGCCAGCAGCCAAGAGTGGGGGATGAACGAGCAGTACTTC.

The V call is TRBV28, the J call TRBJ1-4; D is uncertain. V was trimmed by 2 bases and J by 8 bases, leaving 12 bases between them. Germline lookup yields CDR1 MDHEN and CDR2 SYDVKM. This CDR3 region has 14 residues. CDR3 coding DNA: TGTGCCAGCAGTTTACGACGACTGCGGGAAAAACTGTTTTTT. Encoded protein: CASSLRRLREKLFF.

On this clonotype itself: This sequence may be a read error, since a much larger clone differs from it by one base. The CDR3 is CASSMRGAGAGKNIPYF. The CDR3 DNA is TGTGCCAGCAGCATGAGGGGGGCGGGAGCAGGCAAAAACATTCCGTACTTC. V gene TRBV7-2 combines with J gene TRBJ2-4, with D possibly being TRBD2 (7 bases). The CDR3 has 17 amino acids. CDR1 is SGHTA and CDR2 is FQGNSA in the germline V gene.

This clonotype was counted only a few times. The chain couples TRBV5-4 to TRBJ1-5; D unclear. Trimming removed 0 bases at V and 2 bases at J, with 9 bases between. The V gene's germline CDR1 is SGHNT and CDR2 YYREEE (reference sequence). This CDR3 is built from 15 residues. CDR3 sequence: CASSLDPNGNQPQHF. The CDR3 nucleotides are TGTGCCAGCAGCTTGGATCCCAATGGCAATCAGCCCCAGCATTTT.

This clonotype was counted a few times. The chain employs TRBV4-1 and TRBJ2-1; 7 positions match TRBD2. The V and J ends lost 6 bases and 6 bases, in that order; junction bases with no gene match: 14. CDR1 MGHRA and CDR2 YSYEKL come from the germline V gene. There are 16 residues in the CDR3. The CDR3 region is CASRPVGGGLGNEQFF. The CDR3 nucleotides read TGCGCCAGCAGACCCGTGGGGGGAGGGCTGGGCAATGAGCAGTTCTTC.

The gene calls are TRBV10-3 and TRBJ2-7, with D possibly being TRBD1 (5 bases). Germline loops: CDR1 ENHRY, CDR2 SYGVKD. V lost 0 bases and J 2 bases, leaving 8 bases between the germline ends. The CDR3 contains 14 residues. The CDR3 region has the DNA TGTGCCATCAGTGAGTCTTGGGGCCCCTACGAGCAGTACTTC. This codes for CAISESWGPYEQYF.

V usage is TRBV25-1 and J usage is TRBJ2-7, with a possible D match to TRBD1 (5 bases). The CDR3 contains 15 residues. Germline V CDR1 and CDR2: MGHDK, SYGVNS. Trimming pared 1 base from V and 2 bases from J, leaving 12 bases between. The CDR3 region has the DNA TGTGCCAGCAGTGAATTAATACAAGGGGCCTACGAGCAGTACTTC. Protein sequence: CASSELIQGAYEQYF.

The chain couples TRBV6-1 to TRBJ2-1; D may be TRBD2 (6 bases). CDR1 and CDR2 from the germline V gene are MNHNS and SASEGT. The CDR3 runs to 17 residues. The ends were cut back, 7 bases at V and 0 bases at J, with 19 bases in the middle. CDR3 coding DNA: TGTGCCAGCACTCCCCCGTCGCGGGGCGGCTCCTACAATGAGCAGTTCTTC. Translation gives CASTPPSRGGSYNEQFF.

In the case of this clonotype: The final CDR3 position lacks the conserved phenylalanine or tryptophan, pointing to a likely read error. The chain has TRBV28 and TRBJ1-1; D perhaps matches TRBD1 (6 bases). The CDR3 has 14 amino acids. Per the germline V gene, CDR1 is MDHEN and CDR2 is SYDVKM. In DNA form, the CDR3 reads TGTGCCATCAGTTGGGGACAACGGAACACTGAAGCTTTCTTG. The encoded protein is CAISWGQRNTEAFL.

This clonotype was detected many times. The chain couples TRBV6-4 to TRBJ2-1; D assignment may be TRBD1 or TRBD2 (5 bases each). Germline V gives CDR1 MRHNA, CDR2 SNTAGT. V lost 4 bases and J lost 10, with 20 bases in between. The CDR3 runs to 15 residues. This chain's CDR3 is CASSGVSGPTAEQFF. Here the CDR3 DNA reads TGTGCCAGCAGTGGCGTTTCGGGGCCTACTGCGGAGCAGTTCTTC.

The genes are TRBV5-1 and TRBJ2-7, with 8 bases fitting TRBD1. Losses at the gene ends were 0 bases for V and 5 bases for J; bases not matched to a gene: 7. The CDR3 is made up of 15 amino acids. Germline V lookup: CDR1 SGHRS, CDR2 YFSETQ. CDR3: CASSLEWDRRDEQYF. As DNA, the CDR3 is TGCGCCAGCAGCTTGGAATGGGACAGGCGGGACGAGCAGTACTTC.

V gene TRBV29-1 combines with J gene TRBJ2-7; perhaps TRBD2 as D (6 bases). The CDR3 is 13 residues long. Germline CDR1 reads SQVTM; CDR2 reads ANQGSEA. V was cut by 7 bases and J by 7 bases, with 20 bases left in between. CDR3 coding DNA: TGCAGCGCCCGACTAGTAAATTCTGGGGAGCAGTACTTC. As protein: CSARLVNSGEQYF.

This clonotype was seen many times. The V call is TRBV7-2, the J call TRBJ1-6, with D possibly TRBD1 on 5 matching bases. The germline V gene has CDR1 SGHTA and CDR2 FQGNSA. Trimming pared 5 bases from V and 10 bases from J, leaving 18 bases between. The length of the CDR3 is 15 residues. Here the CDR3 DNA reads TGTGCCAGCAGCCCCGGGAGGGGCAGTGACTCACCCCTCCACTTT. Translated: CASSPGRGSDSPLHF.

The chain links TRBV20-1 to TRBJ2-7, with a possible D match to TRBD2 (6 bases). The CDR3 extends over 14 amino acids. In germline, CDR1 is DFQATT, CDR2 SNEGSKA (reference sequence). Trimming stripped 7 bases from V and 2 bases from J, with 18 bases between. The CDR3 DNA reads TGCAGTGGGACCGGGACTTTCAAAACCTACGAGCAGTACTTC. It translates to CSGTGTFKTYEQYF.